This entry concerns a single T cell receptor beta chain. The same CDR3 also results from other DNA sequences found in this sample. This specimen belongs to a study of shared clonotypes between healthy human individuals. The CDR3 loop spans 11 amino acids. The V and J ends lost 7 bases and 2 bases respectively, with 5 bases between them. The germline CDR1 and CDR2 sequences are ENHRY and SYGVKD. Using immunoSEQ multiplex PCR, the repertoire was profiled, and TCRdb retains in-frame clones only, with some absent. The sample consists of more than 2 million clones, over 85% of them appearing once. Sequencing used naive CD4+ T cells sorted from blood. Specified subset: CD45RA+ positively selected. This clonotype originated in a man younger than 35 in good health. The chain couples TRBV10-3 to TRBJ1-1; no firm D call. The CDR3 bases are TGTGCCATCACCAGTAACACTGAAGCTTTCTTT. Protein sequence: CAITSNTEAFF.